This T cell receptor beta chain was retrieved from a study of blood T cell repertoires in COVID-19. Original processing methods: Amplified reference gene primers provided the basis for estimating nucleated cell counts. The data were produced by immunoSEQ multiplex PCR, yet TCRdb's version contains in-frame clones alone and is incomplete. Clonal size and the V and J genes are those of that table, whereas D and trimming came from the DNA. The sample lists 300,000 to 400,000 clones, 90% occurring once. The sequence came from a man aged 55 to 70 who had recovered from COVID-19. Sequencing was done on a sample of PBMCs or T cells enriched from blood (not recorded which).

The CDR3 protein is CASSESRQINQPQHF. The CDR3 DNA reads as TGCGCCAGCAGTGAGTCGAGACAGATCAATCAGCCCCAGCATTTT. The rearrangement joins TRBV10-2 to TRBJ1-5; tentatively, D is TRBD1 (5 bases). Trimming pared 0 bases from V and 3 bases from J, leaving 9 bases between. CDR3 length equals 15 residues. Germline values: CDR1 WSHSY, CDR2 SAAADI.